This T cell receptor beta chain was captured by sequencing in a study of a mutant IDH1 vaccine in newly diagnosed glioma. The wider study: An approximately 62% male, approximately 38% female split and a mean age of roughly 44 years characterized treated patients. Standard pretreatment was either radiotherapy, temozolomide, or, for most, radiochemotherapy with temozolomide.

The time point is: week 5, during vaccination. Vaccinated patients received 300 ug of mutant IDH1 20-mer peptide per dose, with topical imiquimod. Astrocytomas found in donors were new, WHO grade 3 or 4, IDH1-mutant and ATRX-lost. Germline lookup yields CDR1 MGHRA and CDR2 YSYEKL. The CDR3 runs to 15 residues. J gave up 5 bases and V 3 bases, and 5 bases lay outside the gene matches. Of note for this clone: No antigen is known for it.

Some clones are missing from TCRdb's copy, which holds only in-frame ones; the method was immunoSEQ multiplex PCR. The sample records roughly 60,000 clones, about 88% being singletons. The sequence was collected from a woman aged 50 to 60 with glioma. The V gene is TRBV4-1, the J gene TRBJ2-2, with 8 bases matching TRBD1. Sequencing was performed on PBMCs, taken from a glioma patient whose treatment included an IDH1 peptide vaccine. In DNA form, the CDR3 reads TGCGCCAGCAGCCAGGGACAGGTTAGAACCGGGGAGCTGTTTTTT. Translating it yields CASSQGQVRTGELFF.